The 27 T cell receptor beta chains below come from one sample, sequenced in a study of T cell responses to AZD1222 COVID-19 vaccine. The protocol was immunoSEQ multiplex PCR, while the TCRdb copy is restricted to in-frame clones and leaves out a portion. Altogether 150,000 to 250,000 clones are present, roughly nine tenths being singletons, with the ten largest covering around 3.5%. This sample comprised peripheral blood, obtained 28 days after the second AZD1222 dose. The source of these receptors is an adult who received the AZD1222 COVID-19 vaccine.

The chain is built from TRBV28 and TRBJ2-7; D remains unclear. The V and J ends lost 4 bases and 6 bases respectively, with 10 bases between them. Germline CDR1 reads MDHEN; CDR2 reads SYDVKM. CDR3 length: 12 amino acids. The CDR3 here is CASSWVFSEQYF. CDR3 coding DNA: TGTGCCAGCAGTTGGGTATTTTCCGAGCAGTACTTC.

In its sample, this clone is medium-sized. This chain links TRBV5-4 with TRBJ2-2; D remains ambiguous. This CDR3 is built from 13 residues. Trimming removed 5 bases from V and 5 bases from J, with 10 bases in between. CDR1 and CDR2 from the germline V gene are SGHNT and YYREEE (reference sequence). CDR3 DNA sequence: TGTGCCAGCAGACCCGAGGTAACCGGGGAGCTGTTTTTT. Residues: CASRPEVTGELFF.

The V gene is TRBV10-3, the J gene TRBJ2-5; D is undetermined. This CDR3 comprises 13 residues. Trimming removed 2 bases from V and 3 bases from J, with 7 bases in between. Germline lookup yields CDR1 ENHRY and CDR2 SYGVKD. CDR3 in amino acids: CAISENTKETQYF. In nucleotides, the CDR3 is TGTGCCATCAGTGAGAACACCAAAGAGACCCAGTACTTC.

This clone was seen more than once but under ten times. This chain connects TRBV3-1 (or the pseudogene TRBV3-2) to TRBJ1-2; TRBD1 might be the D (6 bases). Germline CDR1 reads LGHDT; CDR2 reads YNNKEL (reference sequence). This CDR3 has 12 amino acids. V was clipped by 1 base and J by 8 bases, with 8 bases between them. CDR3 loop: CASSQAQGGYTF. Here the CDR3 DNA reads TGTGCCAGCAGCCAAGCCCAGGGGGGCTACACCTTC.

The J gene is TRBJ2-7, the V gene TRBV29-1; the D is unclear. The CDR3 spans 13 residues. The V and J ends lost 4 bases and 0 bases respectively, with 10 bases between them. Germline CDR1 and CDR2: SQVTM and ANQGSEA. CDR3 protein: CSVGERISYEQYF. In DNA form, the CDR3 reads TGCAGCGTTGGAGAACGGATCTCCTACGAGCAGTACTTC.

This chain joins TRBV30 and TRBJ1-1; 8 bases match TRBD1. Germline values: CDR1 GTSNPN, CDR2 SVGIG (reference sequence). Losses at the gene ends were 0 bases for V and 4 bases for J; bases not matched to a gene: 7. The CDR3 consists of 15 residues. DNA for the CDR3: TGTGCCTGGAGTGTCAACGGACAGGGCGGCACTGAAGCTTTCTTT. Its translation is CAWSVNGQGGTEAFF.

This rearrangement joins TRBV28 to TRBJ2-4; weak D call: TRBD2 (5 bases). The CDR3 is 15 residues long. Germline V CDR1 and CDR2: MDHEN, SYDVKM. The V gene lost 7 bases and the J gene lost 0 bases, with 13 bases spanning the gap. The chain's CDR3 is CASNTAELAKNIQYF. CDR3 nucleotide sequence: TGTGCCAGCAATACAGCGGAGCTAGCCAAAAACATTCAGTACTTC.

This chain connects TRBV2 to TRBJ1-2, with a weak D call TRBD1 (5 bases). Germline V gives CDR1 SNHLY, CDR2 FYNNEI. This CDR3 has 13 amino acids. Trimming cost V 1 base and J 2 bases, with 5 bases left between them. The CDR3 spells CASSEGTNYGYTF. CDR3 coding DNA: TGTGCCAGCAGTGAAGGGACAAACTATGGCTACACCTTC.

CDR3 sequence (DNA): TGTGCCATCAGTGATAGTGGCAGGGGGCCCTATGGCTACACCTTC. This gives the protein CAISDSGRGPYGYTF. This chain uses TRBV10-3 with TRBJ1-2; 8 bases are a match to TRBD1. The CDR3 contains 15 residues. V shed 3 bases and J 4 bases; nucleotides not matched to a gene: 7. Germline V gene sequence: CDR1 ENHRY, CDR2 SYGVKD.

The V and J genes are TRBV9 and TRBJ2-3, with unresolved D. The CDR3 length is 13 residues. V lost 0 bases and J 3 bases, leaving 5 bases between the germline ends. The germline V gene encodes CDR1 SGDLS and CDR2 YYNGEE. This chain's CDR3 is CASSVAGTDTQYF. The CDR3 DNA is TGTGCCAGCAGCGTAGCTGGGACAGATACGCAGTATTTT. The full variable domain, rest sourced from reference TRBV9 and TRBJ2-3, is DSGVTQTPKHLITATGQRVTLRCSPRSGDLSVYWYQQSLDQGLQFLIQYYNGEERAKGNILERFSAQQFPDLHSELNLSSLELGDSALYFCASSVAGTDTQYFGPGTRLTVL.

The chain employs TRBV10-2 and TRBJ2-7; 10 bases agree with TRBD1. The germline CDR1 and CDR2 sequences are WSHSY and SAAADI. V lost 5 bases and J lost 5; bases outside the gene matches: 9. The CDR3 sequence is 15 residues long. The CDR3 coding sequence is TGCGCCAGCAGTCTCTATAGCGGACAGGGGGACGAGCAGTACTTC. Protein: CASSLYSGQGDEQYF.

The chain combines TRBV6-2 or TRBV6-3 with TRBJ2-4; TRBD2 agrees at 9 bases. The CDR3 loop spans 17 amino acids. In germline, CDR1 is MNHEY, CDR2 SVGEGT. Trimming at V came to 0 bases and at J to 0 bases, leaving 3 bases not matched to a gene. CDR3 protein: CASSYSKLAGAKNIQYF. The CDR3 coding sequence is TGTGCCAGCAGTTACTCGAAACTAGCGGGAGCCAAAAACATTCAGTACTTC.

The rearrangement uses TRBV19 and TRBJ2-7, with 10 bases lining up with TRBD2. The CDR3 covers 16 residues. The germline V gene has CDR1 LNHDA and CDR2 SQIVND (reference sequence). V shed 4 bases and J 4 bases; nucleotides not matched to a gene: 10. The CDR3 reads CASSTPLAGDGYEQYF. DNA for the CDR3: TGTGCCAGTAGTACTCCTCTAGCGGGAGATGGGTACGAGCAGTACTTC.

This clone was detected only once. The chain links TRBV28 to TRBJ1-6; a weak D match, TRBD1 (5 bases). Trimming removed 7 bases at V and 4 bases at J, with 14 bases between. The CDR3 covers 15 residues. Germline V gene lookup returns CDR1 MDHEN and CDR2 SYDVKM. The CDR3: CASITADRYNSPLHF. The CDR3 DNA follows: TGTGCCAGCATAACCGCCGACAGATATAATTCACCCCTCCACTTT.

The CDR3 protein is CASTCRSCVEQYF. DNA of the CDR3: TGTGCCAGCACGTGTAGATCTTGTGTTGAGCAGTACTTC. The V and J genes are TRBV28 and TRBJ2-7; D gene unclear. V was clipped by 7 bases and J by 7 bases, with 17 bases between them. CDR1 is MDHEN, CDR2 SYDVKM, per germline. The CDR3 length is 13 residues.

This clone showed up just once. CDR3 DNA: TGTGCCAGCAGCCCGAGACTAGCGGGAGTCAGAAATGAGCAGTTCTTC. It encodes CASSPRLAGVRNEQFF. The chain has TRBV11-3 and TRBJ2-1; 12 bases fit TRBD2. The germline gives CDR1 SGHNT, CDR2 YENEEA. CDR3 size: 16 residues. Germline trimming cut 5 bases from V and 7 bases from J; bases unmatched to any gene: 9.

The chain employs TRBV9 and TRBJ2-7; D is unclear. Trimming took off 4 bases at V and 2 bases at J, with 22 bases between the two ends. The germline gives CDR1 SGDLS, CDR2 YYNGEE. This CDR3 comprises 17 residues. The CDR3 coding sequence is TGTGCCAGCAGCTCCAATCCGCGTGAGCGTTCGACCTACGAGCAGTACTTC. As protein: CASSSNPRERSTYEQYF.

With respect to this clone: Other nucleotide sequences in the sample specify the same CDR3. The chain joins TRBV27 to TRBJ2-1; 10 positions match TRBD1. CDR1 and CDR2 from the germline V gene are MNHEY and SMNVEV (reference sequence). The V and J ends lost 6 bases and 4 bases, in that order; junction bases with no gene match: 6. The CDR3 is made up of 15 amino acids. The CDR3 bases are TGTGCCAGCAGCTCCCCGGGACAGGGGTACAATGAGCAGTTCTTC. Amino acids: CASSSPGQGYNEQFF.

The chain's CDR3 is CASSRQQDPNEKLFF. The CDR3, as DNA: TGCGCCAGCAGCCGCCAACAGGATCCCAATGAAAAACTGTTTTTT. This rearrangement joins TRBV4-1 to TRBJ1-4, with D maybe TRBD1 (5 bases). There are 15 residues in the CDR3. Looked up from germline, CDR1 is MGHRA and CDR2 is YSYEKL. V lost 4 bases and J lost 5, with 14 bases in between.

CDR3 residues: CASRVQGAGETQYF. The CDR3 nucleotides read TGTGCCAGCAGGGTTCAGGGGGCCGGGGAGACCCAGTACTTC. The chain combines TRBV27 with TRBJ2-5, with TRBD1 identical over 8 bases. Trimming removed 6 bases from V and 5 bases from J; junction bases left unmatched: 8. Germline V gene sequence: CDR1 MNHEY, CDR2 SMNVEV (reference sequence). CDR3 length equals 14 residues.

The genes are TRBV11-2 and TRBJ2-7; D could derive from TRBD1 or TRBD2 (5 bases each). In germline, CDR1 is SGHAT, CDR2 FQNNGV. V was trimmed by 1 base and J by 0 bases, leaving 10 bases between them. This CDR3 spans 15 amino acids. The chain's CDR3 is CASSLAWGSSYEQYF. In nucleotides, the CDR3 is TGTGCCAGCAGCTTAGCGTGGGGGAGCTCCTACGAGCAGTACTTC.

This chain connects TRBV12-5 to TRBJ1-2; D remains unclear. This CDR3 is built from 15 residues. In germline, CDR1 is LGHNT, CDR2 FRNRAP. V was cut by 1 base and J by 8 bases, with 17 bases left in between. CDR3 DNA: TGTGCTAGTGGTTTGGCATCAACAGTATCTAAAGGCTACACCTTC. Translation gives CASGLASTVSKGYTF. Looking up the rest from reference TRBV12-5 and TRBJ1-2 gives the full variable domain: DARVTQTPRHKVTEMGQEVTMRCQPILGHNTVFWYRQTMMQGLELLAYFRNRAPLDDSGMPKDRFSAEMPDATLATLKIQPSEPRDSAVYFCASGLASTVSKGYTFGSGTRLTVV.

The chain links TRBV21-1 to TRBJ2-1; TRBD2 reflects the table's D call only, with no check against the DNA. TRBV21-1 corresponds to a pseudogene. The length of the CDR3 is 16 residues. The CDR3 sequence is CASSTLTSPSYNEQFF. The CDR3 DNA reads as TGTGCCAGCAGCACCCTGACTAGCCCCTCCTACAATGAGCAGTTCTTC.

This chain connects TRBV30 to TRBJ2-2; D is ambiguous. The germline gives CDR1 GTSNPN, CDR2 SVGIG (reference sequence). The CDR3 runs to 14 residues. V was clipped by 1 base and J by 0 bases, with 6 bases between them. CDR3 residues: CAWSGLTNTGELFF. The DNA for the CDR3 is TGTGCCTGGAGTGGGCTAACGAACACCGGGGAGCTGTTTTTT. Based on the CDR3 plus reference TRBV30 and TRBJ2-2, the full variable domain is SQTIHQWPATLVQPVGSPLSLECTVEGTSNPNLYWYRQAAGRGLQLLFYSVGIGQISSEVPQNLSASRPQDRQFILSSKKLLLSDSGFYLCAWSGLTNTGELFFGEGSRLTVL.

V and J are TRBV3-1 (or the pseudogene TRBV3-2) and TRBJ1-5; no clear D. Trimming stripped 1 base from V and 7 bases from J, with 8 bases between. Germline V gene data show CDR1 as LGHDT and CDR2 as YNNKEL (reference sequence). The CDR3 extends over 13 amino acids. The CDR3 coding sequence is TGTGCCAGCAGCCAAGCCGGGATCCAGCCCCAGCATTTT. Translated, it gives CASSQAGIQPQHF.

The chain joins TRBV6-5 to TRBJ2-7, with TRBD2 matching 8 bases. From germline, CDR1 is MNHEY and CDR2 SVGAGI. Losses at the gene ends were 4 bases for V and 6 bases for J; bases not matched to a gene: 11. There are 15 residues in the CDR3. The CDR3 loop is CASSSRLASSPEQYF. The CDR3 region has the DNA TGTGCCAGCAGTTCCCGACTAGCGAGTAGCCCCGAGCAGTACTTC.

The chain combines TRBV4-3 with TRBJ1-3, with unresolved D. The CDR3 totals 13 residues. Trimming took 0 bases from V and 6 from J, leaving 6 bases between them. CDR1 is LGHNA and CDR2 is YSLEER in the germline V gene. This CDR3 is CASSQDPQNTIYF. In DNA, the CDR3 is TGCGCCAGCAGCCAAGATCCTCAAAACACCATATATTTT.